This TCR beta chain was sequenced for a study of regulatory T cells in long-lasting Graves disease. To note about this clonotype: Its specificity is not known.

The V gene's germline CDR1 is SQVTM and CDR2 ANQGSEA. The V segment lost 7 bases and the J segment 1 base; nucleotides outside the gene matches: 4. This CDR3 is built from 13 residues. General study results and limits: It is possible that accuracy was reduced by the small size of the sample.

Documented time point: persistent/refractory GD, antithyroid drugs over 5 years with positive TRAb. The TCR library was made from RNA that had been extracted from PBMCs in TRIzol. CDR3 regions were amplified by Arm-PCR using iRepertoire HTBI primers to build TCR beta libraries. Original analysis: The samples yielded some 62 TRBV and approximately 15 TRBJ segments. TCRdb re-derived calls from the multiplex PCR reads in MiXCR, one entry per CDR3 protein. The V and J calls, along with clone size, are taken from TCRdb and not from the paper's own processing. The sample includes approximately 690,000 distinct CDR3 sequences, 25% to 35% of them seen just once.

The gene calls are TRBV29-1 and TRBJ2-5; 9 bases are shared with TRBD2. Source: peripheral blood mononuclear cells (PBMCs), taken when the disease was refractory, from a patient treated with antithyroid drugs. This receptor was taken from a female donor with Graves disease. The CDR3 is CSAFSGGQETQYF. CDR3 in DNA: TGCAGCGCATTTAGCGGGGGCCAAGAGACCCAGTACTTC.